The clone carrying this TCR beta chain has only one observation. The source of the sample is a study of blood T cell repertoires in COVID-19. Using immunoSEQ multiplex PCR, the repertoire was profiled, and TCRdb retains in-frame clones only, with some absent. The sample shows some 95,000 clones, around 81% of them seen only once. The length of the CDR3 is 13 residues. The V and J ends lost 6 bases and 1 base respectively, with 8 bases between them. CDR1 and CDR2 (germline): WSHSY, SAAADI. The sequence derives from a man in his forties or fifties who had recovered from COVID-19. The chain links TRBV10-2 to TRBJ2-3, with TRBD1 as a possible D gene (5 bases). Material: peripheral blood. CDR3 loop: CASRETGTDTQYF. The CDR3 DNA reads TGCGCCAGCAGGGAGACAGGCACAGATACGCAGTATTTT.